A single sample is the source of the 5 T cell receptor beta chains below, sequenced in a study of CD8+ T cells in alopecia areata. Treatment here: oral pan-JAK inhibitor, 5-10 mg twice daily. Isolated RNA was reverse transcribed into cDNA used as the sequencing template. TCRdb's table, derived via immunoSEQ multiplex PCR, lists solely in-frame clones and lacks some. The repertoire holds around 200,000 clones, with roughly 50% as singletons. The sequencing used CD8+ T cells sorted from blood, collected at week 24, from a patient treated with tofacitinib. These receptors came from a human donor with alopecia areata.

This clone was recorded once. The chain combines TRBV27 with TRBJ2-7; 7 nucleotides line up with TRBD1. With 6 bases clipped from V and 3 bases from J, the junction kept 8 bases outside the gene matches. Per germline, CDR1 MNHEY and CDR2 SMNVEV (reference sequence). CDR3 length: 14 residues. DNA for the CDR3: TGTGCCAGCAGCTCTTTATCAGGGGGCTACGAGCAGTACTTC. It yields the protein CASSSLSGGYEQYF.

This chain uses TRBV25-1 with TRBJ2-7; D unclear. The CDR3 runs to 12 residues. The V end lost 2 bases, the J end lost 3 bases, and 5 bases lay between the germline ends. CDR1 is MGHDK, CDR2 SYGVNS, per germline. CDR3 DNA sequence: TGTGCCAGCAGTGAAGAGAGCTACGAGCAGTACTTC. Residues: CASSEESYEQYF.

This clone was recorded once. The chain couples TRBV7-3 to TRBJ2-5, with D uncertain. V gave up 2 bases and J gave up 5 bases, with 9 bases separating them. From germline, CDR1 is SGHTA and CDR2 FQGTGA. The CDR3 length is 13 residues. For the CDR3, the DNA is TGTGCCAGCAGCTTAGAGCTCCGGGAGACCCAGTACTTC. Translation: CASSLELRETQYF.

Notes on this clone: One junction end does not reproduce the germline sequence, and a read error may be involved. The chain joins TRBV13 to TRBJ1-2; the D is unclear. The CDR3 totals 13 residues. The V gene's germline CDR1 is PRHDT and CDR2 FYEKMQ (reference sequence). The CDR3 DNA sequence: TGCGCCAGCAGCCAATCGAACAGCTATGGCTACACCTTC. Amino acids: CASSQSNSYGYTF. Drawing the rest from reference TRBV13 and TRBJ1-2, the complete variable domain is AAGVIQSPRHLIKEKRETATLKCYPIPRHDTVYWYQQGPGQDPQFLISFYEKMQSDKGSIPDRFSAQQFSDYHSELNMSSLELGDSALYFCASSQSNSYGYTFGSGTRLTVV.

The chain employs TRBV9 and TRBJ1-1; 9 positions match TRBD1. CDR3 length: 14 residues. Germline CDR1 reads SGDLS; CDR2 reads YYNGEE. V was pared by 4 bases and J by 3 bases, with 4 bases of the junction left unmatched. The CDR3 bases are TGTGCCAGCAGCCCAAGACAGGGGGACACTGAAGCTTTCTTT. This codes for CASSPRQGDTEAFF.